This entry features one T cell receptor beta chain sequence. Its antigen is not identified. The sample comes from a study of T cells after yellow fever vaccination. Notes on the study in general: Subsequent booster samples again held most clones from primary vaccination (more than 95% CD4, approximately 85% CD8). Contamination of FACS-sorted repertoires by abundant clonotypes from the bulk population could occur.

Trimming removed 2 bases at V and 0 bases at J, with 16 bases between. The CDR3 extends over 17 amino acids. The germline gives CDR1 SEHNR, CDR2 FQNEAQ (reference sequence). The study made its TCR cDNA through 5'RACE template switching. That step introduced a universal primer site along with UMIs. TCRdb used MiXCR to reprocess the 5' RACE reads, holding one entry per CDR3 protein. The table records 360,000 or so distinct CDR3 sequences, around a tenth of them present only once. The chain carries TRBV7-9 and TRBJ1-1; TRBD1 might be the D (5 bases). This TCR was sampled from a man aged 18-30 years who received the YFV17D yellow fever vaccine. Sequencing used PBMCs, obtained on the day of the first yellow fever vaccination. The CDR3 is CASSLIRDLWMNTEAFF. The CDR3 nucleotides read TGTGCCAGCAGCTTAATACGGGACCTTTGGATGAACACTGAAGCTTTCTTT.